The T cell receptor beta chain described here comes from a study of T-cell memory formation after mild COVID-19 (dated by TCRdb to the early 2020s). Notes on the research overall: TCR sequence clusters from the two donors were found to be largely donor specific. The cohort was made up of two young adult volunteers, one female and one male, who were previously healthy. Longitudinal TCRalpha and TCRbeta repertoire sequencing tracked T-cell clones expanding and contracting after mild COVID-19 in two donors. The full study reports these points: Clones that contracted from day 15 to 85 showed balanced CD4/CD8 phenotypes, whereas a second wave of clones that expanded from day 15 to 37 leaned towards CD4+. Some responding clones were found in pre-infection memory, which suggests that pre-existing cross-reactive memory T cells took part in the SARS-CoV-2 response. SARS-CoV-2 specificity was not confirmed for the second-wave clones peaking on day 37. Contracting CD4+ clones were located mainly in the CM and EM memory subsets, whereas CD8+ clones were found to be enriched in EMRA. Only a couple of mild cases were covered by the study, and larger cohorts that include severe cases with pre-infection samples were considered necessary.

The table lists this clonotype with a few counts. It has no known antigen specificity. Base qualities are not recorded, but no much larger clone differs from it by a single base. Ficoll-Paque density gradient centrifugation was the method used to isolate PBMCs. The reads were generated on an Illumina NovaSeq 6000. cDNA libraries for TCRalpha and TCRbeta were prepared by 5'RACE using constant-segment primers, with sample barcodes and unique molecular identifiers added. Trizol reagent was used to extract RNA from every sample. Library amplification was performed in two PCR steps, and a second sample barcode and Illumina TruSeq adapters were introduced in the second step. The libraries were sequenced on an Illumina NovaSeq using 2 x 150 bp paired-end reads. Under the source paper's analysis protocol: The reads were demultiplexed and collapsed into UMI-guided consensus sequences using migec v1.2.7. With mixcr v2.1.11, UMI consensuses were aligned to TRA and TRB V and J templates and assembled into clonotypes. A clonotype was counted as expanded or contracted only when both edgeR and NoisET called the clonotype significant, with the noise models trained on biological replicates. For edgeR calls, the cutoffs were a false discovery rate-adjusted p below 0.01 and a log2 fold-change threshold of 1. As an exploratory analysis of dynamics, max-normalized trajectories of the 1000 most abundant clonotypes were examined by PCA with hierarchical clustering. Separately sequenced CD4+ and CD8+ repertoires were used to assign the CD4 or CD8 phenotype of responding clones. TCRdb reprocessing: public reads trimmed at Q25 with fastp, clones called with MiXCR, in-frame beta chains kept. Every CDR3 protein is listed once, alongside the most common genes and DNA of its rows. The V and J calls and clone size come from TCRdb's table, not from the authors' own analysis. For this sample the table gives under 450,000 distinct CDR3 sequences, of which about a quarter were detected only once. The ten largest clones represent under 15% of the sample.

For CDR1 and CDR2, the germline V gene lists KGHDR and SFDVKD. A distance of 12 bases separates the germline ends of V and J, which lose 1 base and 6 bases respectively. The CDR3 numbers 15 residues from cysteine through phenylalanine. CDR3 DNA only is kept here, 45 bases in frame from base 1. The sequence was obtained from an adult woman who had mild COVID-19 (a few samples of this study predate the infection). The sample titles of this study are shuffled in the database, so cell type and time point are left out; the donor was told from shared clones. The sequenced sample was PBMCs or a T cell subset sorted from them (not recorded which). This receptor chain uses TRBV24-1 and TRBJ2-1, with the D gene call left open. The DNA is TGTGCCACCAGTGATTTTCGGACGCTCAGCAATGAGCAGTTCTTC. This yields the protein CATSDFRTLSNEQFF.